This TCR beta chain was documented in a study of shared T cell receptors in the human thymus. This CDR3 is built from 15 residues. Germline V lookup: CDR1 MNHEY, CDR2 SVGAGI. The J segment lost 1 base and the V segment lost 4 bases, leaving 6 bases of the junction unmatched. Clones were read by immunoSEQ multiplex PCR, and TCRdb kept only the in-frame ones, dropping some. The sample has more than 550,000 clones, 70% to 90% seen once; the top ten hold roughly 0.01%. The sample was also linked to a second study, of human thymus T cells.

The sequenced sample consisted of thymocytes. The chain is built from TRBV6-5 and TRBJ1-1; 7 nucleotides align to TRBD1. The TCR sequence derives from a girl under three years old with a congenital heart defect. The CDR3 sequence: CASSSSTGKNTEAFF. The CDR3 coding sequence is TGTGCCAGCAGTTCCTCGACAGGGAAGAACACTGAAGCTTTCTTT.